Described below is a single T cell receptor beta chain sequence and its context. Its specificity is not known. This specimen comes from a study of shared clonotypes between healthy human individuals. Study context: With ages of 18 to 49, the donors were two women and three men.

Naive-designated CD8 cells lacked CD45RO, were positively enriched for CCR7, and omitted terminally differentiated effector memory CD45RA+ cells. TCRdb keeps only in-frame clones here, not all; method: immunoSEQ multiplex PCR. This table holds fewer than 800,000 clones, 92% found once. The germline V gene has CDR1 MNHEY and CDR2 SMNVEV (reference sequence). The length of the CDR3 is 15 residues. Trimming removed 2 bases from V and 4 bases from J; junction bases left unmatched: 4. Study results and caveats: Naive CD4 clonotypes were shared across a handful of donors at 5% to 6%.

The gene calls are TRBV27 and TRBJ2-7; 11 bases map to TRBD2. The receptor's source is a man aged 30 to 45 in good health. The sample consisted of naive CD8+ T cells sorted from blood. In nucleotides, the CDR3 is TGTGCCAGCAGTTTACTGGTAGCGGGAGGGTACGAGCAGTACTTC. Residues: CASSLLVAGGYEQYF.